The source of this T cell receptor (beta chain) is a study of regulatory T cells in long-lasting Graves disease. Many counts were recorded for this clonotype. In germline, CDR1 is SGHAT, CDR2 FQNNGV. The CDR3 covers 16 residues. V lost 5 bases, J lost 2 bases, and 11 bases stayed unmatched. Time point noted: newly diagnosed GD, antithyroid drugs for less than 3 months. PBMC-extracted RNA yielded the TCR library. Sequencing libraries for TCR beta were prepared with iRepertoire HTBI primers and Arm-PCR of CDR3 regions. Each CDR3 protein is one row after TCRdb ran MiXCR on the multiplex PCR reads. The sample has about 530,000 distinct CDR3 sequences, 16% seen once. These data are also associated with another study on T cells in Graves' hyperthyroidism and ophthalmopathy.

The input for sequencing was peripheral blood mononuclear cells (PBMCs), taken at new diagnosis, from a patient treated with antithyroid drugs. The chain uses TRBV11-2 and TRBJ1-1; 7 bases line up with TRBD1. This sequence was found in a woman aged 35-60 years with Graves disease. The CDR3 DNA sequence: TGTGCCAGCAGCCCCCGGTGGGACAGACAAAACACTGAAGCTTTCTTT. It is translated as CASSPRWDRQNTEAFF.